This T cell receptor (beta chain) was recovered during a study of blood T cell repertoires in COVID-19 (dated by TCRdb to the early 2020s). Study-level background: Collaborator samples came from the United States, Italy and Spain and covered acute and convalescent phases of COVID-19. The material from the prospective study consisted of cDNA or gDNA derived from T cells, B-cell-depleted T cells, or PBMCs. Sample metadata almost always included a de-identified subject ID, COVID-19 status, age in years and sex. The samples were drawn from the first 160 participants of the ongoing ImmuneRACE study and from about 1,200 subjects provided by 6 global collaborators. HLA class I and class II types, where available, came from metadata supplied by the sample provider rather than from assay-based typing. The repertoires were released in a freely available public database meant as a resource for research on the immune response to SARS-CoV-2. The dataset comprised deeply sampled blood TCRbeta repertoires from subjects exposed to, actively infected with, or recovered from COVID-19.

V loses 3 bases, J loses 3 bases, and the germline ends lie 3 bases apart. The CDR3 runs 12 amino acids, cysteine and phenylalanine included. Of the read, only the CDR3 DNA is kept; its 36 bases are in frame from base 1. The germline V gene (reference sequence) supplies CDR1 SEHNR and CDR2 FQNEAQ. Study-level results and caveats: The quantity of clinical and demographic metadata differed by source and by participant and was supplied without curation.

TCRbeta CDR3 regions were amplified from genomic DNA by means of the immunoSEQ Assay, a bias-controlled multiplex PCR. Concerning the study's data processing: Nucleated cell counts per sample were estimated from amplification of reference gene primers within the assay. Sequence reads were collapsed and filtered to measure the absolute abundance of every unique TCRbeta CDR3 rearrangement. For each sample, productive Simpson clonality was calculated as the square root of Simpson's diversity index across productive rearrangements. In its TCRdb copy, this immuneACCESS table keeps in-frame sequences only and misses some clones. Where compared with another copy, unresolved V genes explain less than half of these, and the others have no known cause. Clone size and the V and J calls come from that table; the DNA yielded D and trimming. The sample profile shows around 110,000 clones; 71% of them were found once. The ten largest clones add up to roughly 0.86% of the sample.

Collaborating institutions collected whole blood in K2EDTA tubes following their own protocols. For TCRbeta analysis, collaborator samples were shipped as frozen whole blood, as isolated PBMCs, or as DNA extracted from either sample type. Worth noting for this clone: Its antigen is not yet known. No per-base quality is available; no much larger clone lies one base away.

Here the chain combines TRBV7-9 and TRBJ2-1; the D segment cannot be called with confidence. The source is a human donor with acute or convalescent COVID-19. The donor label of this sample is uncertain. The sample was peripheral blood. The CDR3 reads as follows: CASSFLYNEQFF. The DNA is TGTGCCAGCAGCTTCCTCTACAATGAGCAGTTCTTC.